A single T cell receptor (beta chain) is shown here with its context. No antigen is known for it. The data were obtained in a study of cytomegalovirus exposure and HLA in healthy donors. The trim removed 4 bases at V and 4 bases at J, leaving 7 bases unmatched. This CDR3 is 16 amino acids long. Germline V gene sequence: CDR1 SGHVS, CDR2 FQNEAQ. The PCR used 60 Vbeta and 13 Jbeta primers. Measured with immunoSEQ multiplex PCR; TCRdb has only the in-frame clones, and not every one. In the table there are roughly 96,000 clones, roughly 79% of which are singletons. Study-level points and caveats: Clonal expansion, a later analysis showed, was greater in HLA-associated TCR beta chains than in equally common others. In terms of immune exposure information, only CMV serostatus was available.

The sequence was collected from a woman aged 65 to 85 in good health and CMV-seropositive. This chain uses TRBV7-8 with TRBJ2-2, with 9 bases matching TRBD2. Sequencing was performed on PBMCs. The CDR3 DNA sequence: TGTGCCAGCAGCTCCTCGGCGGGAGGGGGCACCGGGGAGCTGTTTTTT. Translation gives CASSSSAGGGTGELFF.